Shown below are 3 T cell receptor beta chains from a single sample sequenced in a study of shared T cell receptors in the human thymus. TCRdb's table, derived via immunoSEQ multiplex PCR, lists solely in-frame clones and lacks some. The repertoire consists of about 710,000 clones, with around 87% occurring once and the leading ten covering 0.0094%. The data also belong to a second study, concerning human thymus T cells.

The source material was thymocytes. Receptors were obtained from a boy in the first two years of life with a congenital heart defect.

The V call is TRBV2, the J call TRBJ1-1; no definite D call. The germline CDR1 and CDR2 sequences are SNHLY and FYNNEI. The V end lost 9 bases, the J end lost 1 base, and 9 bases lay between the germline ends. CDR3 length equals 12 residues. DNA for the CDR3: TGTGCCAGGACCGGGAAGAACACTGAAGCTTTCTTT. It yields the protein CARTGKNTEAFF.

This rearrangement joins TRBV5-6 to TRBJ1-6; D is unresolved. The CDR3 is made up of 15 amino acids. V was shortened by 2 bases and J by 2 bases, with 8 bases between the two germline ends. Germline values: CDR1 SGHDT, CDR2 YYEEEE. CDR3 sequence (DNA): TGTGCCAGCAGCTTCAGAAAAACCTATAATTCACCCCTCCACTTT. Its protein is CASSFRKTYNSPLHF.

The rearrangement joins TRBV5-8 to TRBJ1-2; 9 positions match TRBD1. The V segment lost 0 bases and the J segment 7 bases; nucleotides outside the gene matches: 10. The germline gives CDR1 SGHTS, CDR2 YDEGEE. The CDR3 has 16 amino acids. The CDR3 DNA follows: TGTGCCAGCAGCTTGGCAAGACCCGGGACAGGGCCTGGCTACACCTTC. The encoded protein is CASSLARPGTGPGYTF.